This entry features one TCR beta chain sequence. What it binds is not known. This sample is drawn from a study of cytomegalovirus exposure and HLA in healthy donors. Study findings and constraints: As was reported, the classifier diagnosed cytomegalovirus status with high specificity and sensitivity.

This CDR3 contains 16 residues. Germline CDR1 reads SGHDT; CDR2 reads YYEEEE. V was shortened by 0 bases and J by 4 bases, with 16 bases between the two germline ends. The method was immunoSEQ multiplex PCR; TCRdb's version includes in-frame clones alone and lacks a portion of them. The data hold some 54,000 clones, with approximately 90% observed a single time. The V gene is TRBV5-6, the J gene TRBJ1-1; no clear D. The TCR comes from a man between 18 and 35 years old in good health and CMV-seronegative. The sample comprised PBMCs. CDR3 in amino acids: CASSLESTNPSTEAFF. DNA of the CDR3: TGTGCCAGCAGCTTGGAGTCCACAAACCCCAGCACTGAAGCTTTCTTT.